This T cell receptor beta chain was identified during a study of T-cell reconstitution after alpha-beta-depleted transplantation in children. Notes on the study in general: About two months after transplant, alpha-beta T cells reportedly came from several hundred expanded graft clones. T-cell counts and diversity were attributed mostly to newly produced T cells one year after transplant. Surviving thymic progenitors and recipient T cells were the source of high TCRbeta diversity at day 60 in some patients.

Preparation of the TCRbeta library was carried out with unique molecular identifiers. MiXCR was run by TCRdb on the PCR reads, yielding one entry per CDR3 protein. The data hold hundreds of thousands of distinct CDR3 sequences, with 20% to 30% observed a single time. Turning to this clonotype: What it binds is unknown.

Germline assignment: CDR1 SQVTM and CDR2 ANQGSEA. This CDR3 region has 16 residues. After removal of 0 bases from V and 5 bases from J, the junction contained 7 bases not matched to a gene. V usage is TRBV29-1 and J usage is TRBJ2-3; 11 nucleotides line up with TRBD2. This TCR derives from a female patient aged 2 to 10 who had a stem cell transplant for congenital amegakaryocytic thrombocytopenia, so the T cells may come from the graft donor. This material consisted of PBMCs, mostly from graft donor cells, taken 360 days after TCRalphabeta/CD19-depleted stem cell transplant. CDR3 nucleotides: TGCAGCGTTGAAGATTATTGGCTAGCGGGAGGAGATACGCAGTATTTT. Its translation: CSVEDYWLAGGDTQYF.